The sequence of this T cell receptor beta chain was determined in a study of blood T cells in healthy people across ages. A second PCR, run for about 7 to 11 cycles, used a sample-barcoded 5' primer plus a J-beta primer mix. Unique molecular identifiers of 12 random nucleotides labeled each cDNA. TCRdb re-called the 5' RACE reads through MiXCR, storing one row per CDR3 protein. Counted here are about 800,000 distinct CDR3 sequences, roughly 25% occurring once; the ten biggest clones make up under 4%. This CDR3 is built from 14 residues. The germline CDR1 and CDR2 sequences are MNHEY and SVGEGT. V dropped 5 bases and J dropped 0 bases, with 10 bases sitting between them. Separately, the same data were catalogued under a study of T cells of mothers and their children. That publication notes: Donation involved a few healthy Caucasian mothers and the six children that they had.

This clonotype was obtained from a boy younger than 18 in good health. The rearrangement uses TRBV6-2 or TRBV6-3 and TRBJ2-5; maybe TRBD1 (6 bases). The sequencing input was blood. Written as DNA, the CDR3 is TGTGCCAGCAGTGGGACATCGTACCAAGAGACCCAGTACTTC. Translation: CASSGTSYQETQYF.